These T cell receptor beta chains were read from a single sample in a study of blood T cell repertoires in COVID-19. Sequencing was performed with immunoSEQ multiplex PCR; in TCRdb, only in-frame clones are kept and a portion is missing. The sample records under 70,000 clones, around four fifths being singletons. The sequenced sample was peripheral blood. These receptors all stem from a woman of 80 years or more with active or convalescent COVID-19. Each CDR3 is given with its conserved first and last residue. D genes are given only for firm matches. Not every row has a clone size; where given, it reads once, few, many or a size class.

d_gene,j_gene,v_gene,len,abundance,CDR3aa,CDR3nt
NA,TRBJ1-1,TRBV9,14,once,CASSDLRGNTEAFF,TGTGCCAGCAGCGACCTACGAGGGAACACTGAAGCTTTCTTT
NA,TRBJ1-1,TRBV11-2,12,NA,CASSSTGAEAFF,TGTGCCAGCAGCTCCACCGGGGCTGAAGCTTTCTTT
NA,TRBJ1-1,TRBV27,13,NA,CASSYQGSTEAFF,TGTGCCAGCAGTTATCAGGGGAGCACTGAAGCTTTCTTT
TRBD1,TRBJ1-2,TRBV29-1,16,NA,CSVPGTGKGTNYGYTF,TGCAGCGTTCCCGGGACAGGGAAAGGGACTAACTATGGCTACACCTTC
TRBD1,TRBJ1-4,TRBV16,14,NA,CASRPTRQGEKLFF,TGTGCCAGCAGACCCACCCGACAGGGAGAAAAACTGTTTTTT
NA,TRBJ1-5,TRBV6-5,16,NA,CASSYSRQGIDQPQHF,TGTGCCAGCAGTTACTCTCGGCAGGGTATAGATCAGCCCCAGCATTTT
TRBD2,TRBJ2-7,TRBV7-9,15,NA,CASSLAPGGLTEQYF,TGTGCCAGCAGCTTAGCCCCCGGGGGGTTGACCGAGCAGTACTTC
TRBD1,TRBJ1-6,TRBV5-4,15,few,CASSLFGTGYSPLHF,TGTGCCAGCAGCTTGTTTGGGACAGGTTACTCACCCCTCCACTTT
TRBD1,TRBJ1-2,TRBV5-1,14,few,CASSQGDRGHGYTF,TGCGCCAGCAGCCAAGGGGACAGGGGTCATGGCTACACCTTC
NA,TRBJ1-1,TRBV2,14,NA,CASREGFEVAEAFF,TGTGCCAGCAGGGAGGGGTTCGAGGTCGCTGAAGCTTTCTTT
TRBD1,TRBJ2-2,TRBV7-2,18,NA,CASSLEMTGAINTGELFF,TGTGCCAGCAGCTTAGAGATGACAGGGGCGATAAACACCGGGGAGCTGTTTTTT
TRBD1,TRBJ1-2,TRBV27,14,NA,CASSLNTGESGYTF,TGTGCCAGCAGTTTAAATACAGGGGAGAGTGGCTACACCTTC
NA,TRBJ1-1,TRBV6-5,16,NA,CASSYISTGMNTEAFF,TGTGCCAGCAGTTACATCTCGACGGGAATGAACACTGAAGCTTTCTTT
NA,TRBJ1-2,TRBV3-1/TRBV3-2,13,NA,CASSQPGIYGYTF,TGTGCCAGCAGCCAACCGGGGATCTATGGCTACACCTTC
TRBD1,TRBJ1-2,TRBV27,14,NA,CASSLAGQSYGYTF,TGTGCCAGCAGTTTAGCGGGACAGAGTTATGGCTACACCTTC
NA,TRBJ2-1,TRBV5-1,12,few,CASRAQGGEQFF,TGCGCCAGCAGGGCTCAGGGGGGTGAGCAGTTCTTC
TRBD1,TRBJ1-2,TRBV5-4,15,NA,CASSYRGTGDHGYTF,TGTGCCAGCAGTTATAGAGGGACAGGGGATCATGGCTACACCTTC
TRBD1,TRBJ2-5,TRBV9,15,NA,CASSVAGTGEETQYF,TGTGCCAGCAGCGTAGCCGGGACAGGAGAAGAGACCCAGTACTTC
TRBD2,TRBJ2-1,TRBV5-1,17,NA,CASSLTSGGAGLNEQFF,TGCGCCAGCAGCCTAACTAGCGGGGGGGCAGGTTTGAATGAGCAGTTCTTC
TRBD2,TRBJ2-2,TRBV2,15,NA,CASRPGTSGAGELFF,TGTGCCAGCAGACCCGGGACTAGCGGGGCCGGGGAGCTGTTTTTT
TRBD2,TRBJ2-7,TRBV3-1/TRBV3-2,18,NA,CASSFSGLAGGLPYEQYF,TGTGCCAGCAGCTTTTCGGGACTAGCGGGGGGCCTGCCGTACGAGCAGTACTTC